What follows are 28 T cell receptor beta chains derived from one specimen sequenced in a study of tumor and adjacent non-tumor tissue in lung cancer. RNA was extracted from bulk tissue without any cell sorting. This non-tumor lung sample came from over 3 cm beyond the tumor edge. A modified ARM-PCR protocol with three rounds of nested PCR amplified TCRbeta. TCRdb processed the multiplex PCR reads anew with MiXCR; each CDR3 protein has one entry. The sample consists of roughly 120,000 distinct CDR3 sequences, about 65% of them appearing once. Sequenced sample: distant non-tumor lung tissue. The receptors stem from a man in his 60s with non-small cell lung cancer.

A note on this clonotype: An end of the junction does not agree with germline; a read error may underlie this. This chain connects TRBV25-1 to TRBJ2-3, with unresolved D. The CDR3 is 14 residues long. Germline CDR1 is MGHDK and CDR2 is SYGVNS. CDR3 sequence: CAISEYNDTDTQYF. As DNA, the CDR3 is TGTGCCATCAGTGAATATAATGACACAGATACGCAGTATTTT. The entire variable domain, with the rest obtained from reference TRBV25-1 and TRBJ2-3, is as follows: EADIYQTPRYLVIGTGKKITLECSQTMGHDKMYWYQQDPGMELHLIHYSYGVNSTEKGDLSSESTVSRIRTEHFPLTLESARPSHTSQYLCAISEYNDTDTQYFGPGTRLTVL.

The CDR3 sequence is CIAYMGIEAFF. As DNA, the CDR3 is TGCATCGCGTACATGGGGATTGAAGCTTTCTTT. The rearrangement links TRBV29-1 to TRBJ1-1, with D uncertain. There are 11 residues in the CDR3. Germline CDR1 is SQVTM and CDR2 is ANQGSEA.

The chain joins TRBV29-1 to TRBJ2-2; 9 positions agree with TRBD2. Germline V gene sequence: CDR1 SQVTM, CDR2 ANQGSEA. The ends lost 6 bases at V and 8 bases at J; junction bases unmatched: 16. The CDR3 has 16 residues. The CDR3 region has the DNA TGCAGCGTGTACGAGACTAGCGGAACGAAAACAGGGGAGCTGTTTTTT. Translating it yields CSVYETSGTKTGELFF.

Points on this clonotype: A read error is possible here, since a much larger clone lies one base away. This chain joins TRBV5-4 and TRBJ1-3, with 8 bases identical to TRBD1. Germline CDR1 reads SGHNT; CDR2 reads YYREEE (reference sequence). The CDR3 covers 15 residues. CDR3 sequence (DNA): TGTGCCAGCAGCTCGAACAGGGGGACTGGAAACATCATATATTTT. It specifies CASSSNRGTGNIIYF.

The J gene is TRBJ2-5, the V gene TRBV20-1; 7 positions agree with TRBD1. The CDR3 is 14 amino acids. Trimming removed 5 bases from V and 13 bases from J; junction bases left unmatched: 19. Germline CDR1 DFQATT, CDR2 SNEGSKA (reference sequence). Written as DNA, the CDR3 is TGCAGTGCTCCACCGGGACAGTGGCAAGGGGCCCGGTACTTC. Protein: CSAPPGQWQGARYF.

About this clonotype itself: Relative to the germline gene, one junction end is altered; a read error may explain this. The chain combines TRBV12-3 or TRBV12-4 with TRBJ2-6; D possibly matches TRBD1 or TRBD2 (5 bases each). The CDR3 has 17 residues. The CDR3 DNA reads as TGTGCCAGCAGTTTTTCCGGGGCCCTCTCTGGAGCCAGCGTCCTGACTTTC. Amino acid sequence: CASSFSGALSGASVLTF.

This clonotype showed up just once. A much larger clone differs from this one at a single base, so this may be a read error. The CDR3 ends on some other residue instead of the conserved phenylalanine or tryptophan, so this is likely a read error. V is TRBV20-1 and J is TRBJ2-1, with D tentatively TRBD2 (5 bases). The CDR3 extends over 16 amino acids. V was shortened by 6 bases and J by 1 base, with 19 bases between the two germline ends. Germline values: CDR1 DFQATT, CDR2 SNEGSKA (reference sequence). The CDR3: CSAASPSPGSYNEQFL. CDR3 in DNA: TGCAGTGCCGCTAGCCCTAGTCCAGGTTCCTACAATGAGCAGTTCTTG.

This clonotype was seen a single time. The conserved closing phenylalanine or tryptophan is absent in this CDR3, likely reflecting a read error. This rearrangement joins TRBV5-1 to TRBJ2-1, with D possibly matching TRBD1 (6 bases). CDR1 is SGHRS and CDR2 is YFSETQ in the germline V gene. The CDR3 is 15 residues long. Here the CDR3 DNA reads TGCGCCGGCAGCGAGGACAGTGCTTCCTACAATGAGCAGTTCGTC. It is translated as CAGSEDSASYNEQFV.

Remarks on this clonotype: The junction and the germline gene differ at one end; a read error may be behind it. The rearrangement uses TRBV5-1 and TRBJ2-1, with 8 bases fitting TRBD2. Germline V gene data show CDR1 as SGHRS and CDR2 as YFSETQ. The CDR3 spans 16 residues. In DNA form, the CDR3 reads TGCTCCAGCAGCCCGGGAACTAGCGGTGGGGGTGATGAGCAGTTCTTC. Encoded protein: CSSSPGTSGGGDEQFF.

This clonotype has a handful of counts. Since the CDR3 does not end with the conserved phenylalanine or tryptophan, this likely comes from a read error. The rearrangement links TRBV6-2 or TRBV6-3 to TRBJ1-1; D may be TRBD1 (6 bases). CDR1 and CDR2 (germline): MNHEY, SVGEGT. V lost 2 bases and J 1 base, leaving 8 bases between the germline ends. The CDR3 has 14 amino acids. The CDR3 loop is CASSYGGANTEAFI. CDR3 in DNA: TGTGCCAGCAGTTACGGGGGGGCGAACACTGAAGCTTTCATT.

As to this clonotype: The junction shows a germline mismatch at one end, possibly a read error. This sequence joins TRBV11-2 and TRBJ2-5; perhaps TRBD2 as D (5 bases). CDR3 length: 11 residues. Germline CDR1 is SGHAT and CDR2 is FQNNGV. For the CDR3, the DNA is TGTGCCAGCAGCTTAGGGGAGATCCAGTACTTC. Its translation is CASSLGEIQYF.

The chain carries TRBV4-3 and TRBJ2-3; D uncertain. The CDR3 extends over 18 amino acids. Deletions cut 3 bases from V and 1 base from J, with 20 bases between. The germline V gene encodes CDR1 LGHNA and CDR2 YSLEER. In nucleotides, the CDR3 is TGCGCCAGCAGCCAGGGGTTTGGGTGGCTACATCGCACAGATACGCAGTATTTT. Translation: CASSQGFGWLHRTDTQYF.

Turning to this clonotype: Germline and junction disagree at one end, which may indicate a read error. This rearrangement joins TRBV5-5 to TRBJ2-1, with unresolved D. Germline CDR1 SGHKS, CDR2 YYEKEE (reference sequence). The CDR3 has 15 residues. CDR3 protein: CASGYTGRQHDERFF. In nucleotides, the CDR3 is TGTGCCAGCGGCTACACTGGACGGCAACACGATGAGCGGTTCTTC.

This clonotype showed up just once. This may stem from a read error, because a much larger clone lies one nucleotide away. This chain joins TRBV5-1 and TRBJ2-2; perhaps TRBD1 as D (7 bases). V was trimmed by 2 bases and J by 9 bases, leaving 17 bases between them. The CDR3 covers 15 residues. Germline lookup yields CDR1 SGHRS and CDR2 YFSETQ. In nucleotides, the CDR3 is TGCGCCAGCAGCTTACTGACAGGGAGGAGCTGGGAGCTGTTTTTT. This translates into CASSLLTGRSWELFF.

The chain recombines TRBV6-6 with TRBJ2-7, with TRBD1 matching over 8 bases. Germline V gene sequence: CDR1 MNHNY, CDR2 SVGAGI (reference sequence). J was trimmed by 3 bases and V by 7 bases; bases with no gene match: 5. This CDR3 contains 13 residues. CDR3 loop: CASITQGGYEQYF. For the CDR3, the DNA is TGTGCCAGCATCACACAGGGGGGCTACGAGCAGTACTTC.

V and J are TRBV25-1 and TRBJ2-7, with D possibly being TRBD1 or TRBD2 (5 bases each). Deletions cut 8 bases from V and 5 bases from J, with 19 bases between. This CDR3 is built from 14 residues. Germline V gene lookup returns CDR1 MGHDK and CDR2 SYGVNS. The CDR3 region has the DNA TGTGCCAGCGGCGGTGGGGCGGGTACCAACGAGCAGTACTTC. Translation: CASGGGAGTNEQYF.

As regards this clonotype: A clone one base away is much larger, so this may be a read error. The V call is TRBV11-2, the J call TRBJ1-2; no definite D call. Germline V lookup: CDR1 SGHAT, CDR2 FQNNGV. Trimming removed 0 bases at V and 4 bases at J, with 12 bases between. The CDR3 is 15 residues long. The CDR3: CASSLDGTAPYGYTF. In DNA form, the CDR3 reads TGTGCCAGCAGCTTAGACGGAACAGCCCCCTATGGCTACACCTTC. The full variable domain, in which reference TRBV11-2 and TRBJ1-2 provide the parts outside the CDR3, is EAGVAQSPRYKIIEKRQSVAFWCNPISGHATLYWYQQILGQGPKLLIQFQNNGVVDDSQLPKDRFSAERLKGVDSTLKIQPAKLEDSAVYLCASSLDGTAPYGYTFGSGTRLTVV.

This clonotype has a handful of counts. This clone may be a read error of a much larger clone one base away. The chain recombines TRBV29-1 with TRBJ2-5; 10 bases are shared with TRBD2. The length of the CDR3 is 14 residues. From germline, CDR1 is SQVTM and CDR2 ANQGSEA. In DNA, the CDR3 is TGCAACGTTGGGGGGCTAGCGGGAGTGGAGACCCAGTACTTC. This encodes CNVGGLAGVETQYF. Based on the CDR3 plus reference TRBV29-1 and TRBJ2-5, the full variable domain is SAVISQKPSRDICQRGTSLTIQCQVDSQVTMMFWYRQQPGQSLTLIATANQGSEATYESGFVIDKFPISRPNLTFSTLTVSNMSPEDSSIYLCNVGGLAGVETQYFGPGTRLLVL.

In its sample, this clonotype was seen a few times. A read error may be the cause here, since a much bigger clone is one base away. Here the CDR3 DNA reads TGTGCCAGCGGTTTGTCGCAGCTATACTACGAGCAGTACTTC. It codes for CASGLSQLYYEQYF. The chain recombines TRBV12-3 or TRBV12-4 with TRBJ2-7; D is undetermined. The CDR3 contains 14 residues.

The chain joins TRBV5-1 to TRBJ1-5; no reliable D call. This CDR3 spans 14 amino acids. Germline CDR1 is SGHRS and CDR2 is YFSETQ. Trimming cost V 1 base and J 4 bases, with 9 bases left between them. The CDR3 protein is CASSLPAVNQPQHF. Written as DNA, the CDR3 is TGCGCCAGCAGCTTGCCAGCCGTTAATCAGCCCCAGCATTTT. Variable domain in full (rest from reference TRBV5-1 and TRBJ1-5): KAGVTQTPRYLIKTRGQQVTLSCSPISGHRSVSWYQQTPGQGLQFLFEYFSETQRNKGNFPGRFSGRQFSNSRSEMNVSTLELGDSALYLCASSLPAVNQPQHFGDGTRLSIL.

This clonotype was recorded a few times. The V gene is TRBV29-1, the J gene TRBJ1-4; no clear D. V was trimmed by 2 bases and J by 10 bases, leaving 14 bases between them. From germline, CDR1 is SQVTM and CDR2 ANQGSEA. The length of the CDR3 is 13 residues. CDR3 in amino acids: CSVETGRDGKLFF. As DNA, the CDR3 is TGCAGCGTTGAAACCGGGAGGGATGGAAAACTGTTTTTT.

Turning to this clonotype: With a much larger clone just one base away, this may be a read error. The chain is built from TRBV5-6 and TRBJ2-5; perhaps TRBD1 as D (6 bases). Germline CDR1 and CDR2: SGHDT and YYEEEE. The CDR3 extends over 15 amino acids. The DNA for the CDR3 is TGTGCCAGCAACTTGTCCGGGACATACCAAGAGACCCAGTACTTC. Translation gives CASNLSGTYQETQYF.

In regard to this clonotype: Sequence at one end of the junction differs from germline and may be a read error. The rearrangement joins TRBV11-1 to TRBJ2-2, with D perhaps being TRBD1 or TRBD2 (5 bases each). This CDR3 is built from 16 residues. Germline V gene sequence: CDR1 SGHAT, CDR2 FQDESV (reference sequence). CDR3 DNA sequence: TGCGCCAGCAGCTCAGAGAGGGGCCTAAACACCGGGGAGCTGTTTTTT. Protein sequence: CASSSERGLNTGELFF. Based on the CDR3 plus reference TRBV11-1 and TRBJ2-2, the full variable domain is EAEVAQSPRYKITEKSQAVAFWCDPISGHATLYWYRQILGQGPELLVQFQDESVVDDSQLPKDRFSAERLKGVDSTLKIQPAELGDSAMYLCASSSERGLNTGELFFGEGSRLTVL.

Of note for this clonotype: Being one base from a much bigger clone, this may be a read error. The genes are TRBV5-4 and TRBJ2-7; D may match TRBD1 or TRBD2 (5 bases each). This CDR3 spans 14 amino acids. Germline V lookup: CDR1 SGHNT, CDR2 YYREEE (reference sequence). The CDR3 DNA is TGTGACAGCAGCACCCCGCTAATGGGGGACGAGCAGTACTTC. Translated: CDSSTPLMGDEQYF.

This rearrangement joins TRBV7-3 to TRBJ2-1, with D unresolved. With 3 bases removed from V and 6 bases from J, the gap between germline ends came to 9 bases. There are 13 residues in the CDR3. The germline V gene encodes CDR1 SGHTA and CDR2 FQGTGA. The CDR3 protein is CASSFFGSNEQFF. In DNA, the CDR3 is TGTGCCAGCAGCTTCTTCGGGTCCAATGAGCAGTTCTTC.

With regard to this clonotype: The conserved closing phenylalanine or tryptophan is absent in this CDR3, likely reflecting a read error. The DNA is left out, because the CDR3 cannot be placed on it with certainty; the CDR3 is given as TCRdb lists it. The gene calls are TRBV11-3 and TRBJ2-1; TRBD1 is taken as the D call from the table, unchecked against the DNA. Per germline, CDR1 SGHNT and CDR2 YENEEA. The CDR3 length is 15 residues, termini included. The CDR3 sequence is CASSPETGSYNEQSL.

This clonotype was observed a handful of times. This may be a read error, as it is one base from a much larger clone. The gene calls are TRBV6-6 and TRBJ1-4, with TRBD1 as a possible D gene (5 bases). The germline V and J ends were trimmed by 2 bases and 3 bases, with 10 bases remaining between them. This CDR3 has 15 residues. CDR1 MNHNY and CDR2 SVGAGI come from the germline V gene (reference sequence). Here the CDR3 reads CASSYPRDSNEKLFF. The CDR3 DNA reads as TGTGCCAGCAGTTACCCCAGGGACTCTAATGAAAAACTGTTTTTT.

To note about this clonotype: A read error may explain this, as a much larger clone is one base away. The chain joins TRBV5-4 to TRBJ2-2; unclear D gene. The CDR3 is 16 amino acids. CDR1 is SGHNT, CDR2 YYREEE, per germline (reference sequence). This CDR3 is CVSSFRRPTNTGELFF. DNA of the CDR3: TGTGTCAGCAGCTTTCGCAGACCGACGAACACCGGGGAGCTGTTTTTT.